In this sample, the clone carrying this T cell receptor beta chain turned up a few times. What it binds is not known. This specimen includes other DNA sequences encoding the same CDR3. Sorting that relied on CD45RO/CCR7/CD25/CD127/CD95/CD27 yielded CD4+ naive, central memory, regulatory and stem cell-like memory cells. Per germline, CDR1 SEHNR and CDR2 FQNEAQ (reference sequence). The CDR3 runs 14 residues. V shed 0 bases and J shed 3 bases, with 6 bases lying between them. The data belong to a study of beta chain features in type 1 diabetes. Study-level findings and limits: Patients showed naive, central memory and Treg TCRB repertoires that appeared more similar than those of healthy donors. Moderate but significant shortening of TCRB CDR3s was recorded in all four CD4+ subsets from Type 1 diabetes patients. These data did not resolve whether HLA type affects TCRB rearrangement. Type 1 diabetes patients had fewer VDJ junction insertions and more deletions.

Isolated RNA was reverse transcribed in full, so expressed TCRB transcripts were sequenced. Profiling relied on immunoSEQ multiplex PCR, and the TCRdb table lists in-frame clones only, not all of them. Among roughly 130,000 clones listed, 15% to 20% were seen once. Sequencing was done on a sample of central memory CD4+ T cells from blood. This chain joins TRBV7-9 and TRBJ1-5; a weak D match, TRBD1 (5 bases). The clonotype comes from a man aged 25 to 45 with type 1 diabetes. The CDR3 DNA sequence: TGTGCCAGCAGCTTAGCCGGGACCAATCAGCCCCAGCATTTT. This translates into CASSLAGTNQPQHF. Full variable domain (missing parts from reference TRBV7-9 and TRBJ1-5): DTGVSQNPRHKITKRGQNVTFRCDPISEHNRLYWYRQTLGQGPEFLTYFQNEAQLEKSRLLSDRFSAERPKGSFSTLEIQRTEQGDSAMYLCASSLAGTNQPQHFGDGTRLSIL.